This TCR beta chain appears in the sequencing data of a study of blood T cells in healthy people across ages. Study-wide context: The capture of about one barcoded beta molecule per two T cells was achieved by template switching.

A remark on this clonotype: Its matching antigen is unknown.

A second PCR of about 7 to 11 cycles used a sample-barcoded 5' primer and a J-beta primer mix. TCRdb passed the 5' RACE reads through MiXCR, listing each CDR3 protein once. The table has a few hundred thousand distinct CDR3 sequences, approximately 30% seen once; the top ten hold approximately 17%. General observations from the study: Per million T cells, TCR beta diversity dropped roughly linearly as age increased.

V lost 5 bases and J lost 4; bases outside the gene matches: 9. The CDR3 runs 16 residues. The sequenced material came from blood. The TCR was taken from a woman in her 70s in good health. The chain recombines TRBV12-3 or TRBV12-4 with TRBJ2-7; the match to TRBD1 covers 12 bases. The CDR3 nucleotides read TGTGCCAGCAGTCATCCCGGGACAGGGGGCGGGTACGAGCAGTACTTC. Residues: CASSHPGTGGGYEQYF.